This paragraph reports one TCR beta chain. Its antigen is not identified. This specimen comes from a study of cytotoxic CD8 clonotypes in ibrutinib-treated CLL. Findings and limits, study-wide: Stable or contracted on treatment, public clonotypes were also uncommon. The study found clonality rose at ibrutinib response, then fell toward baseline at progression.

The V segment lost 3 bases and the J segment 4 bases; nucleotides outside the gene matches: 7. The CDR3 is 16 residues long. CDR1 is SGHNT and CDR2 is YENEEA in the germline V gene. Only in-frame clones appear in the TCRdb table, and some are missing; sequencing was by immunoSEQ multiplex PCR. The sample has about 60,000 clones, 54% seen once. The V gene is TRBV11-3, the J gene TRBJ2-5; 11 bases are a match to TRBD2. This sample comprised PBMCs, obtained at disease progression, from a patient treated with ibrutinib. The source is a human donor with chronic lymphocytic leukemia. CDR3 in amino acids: CASSLGSGGAGETQYF. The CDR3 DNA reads TGTGCCAGCAGCTTGGGTAGCGGGGGGGCCGGAGAGACCCAGTACTTC.